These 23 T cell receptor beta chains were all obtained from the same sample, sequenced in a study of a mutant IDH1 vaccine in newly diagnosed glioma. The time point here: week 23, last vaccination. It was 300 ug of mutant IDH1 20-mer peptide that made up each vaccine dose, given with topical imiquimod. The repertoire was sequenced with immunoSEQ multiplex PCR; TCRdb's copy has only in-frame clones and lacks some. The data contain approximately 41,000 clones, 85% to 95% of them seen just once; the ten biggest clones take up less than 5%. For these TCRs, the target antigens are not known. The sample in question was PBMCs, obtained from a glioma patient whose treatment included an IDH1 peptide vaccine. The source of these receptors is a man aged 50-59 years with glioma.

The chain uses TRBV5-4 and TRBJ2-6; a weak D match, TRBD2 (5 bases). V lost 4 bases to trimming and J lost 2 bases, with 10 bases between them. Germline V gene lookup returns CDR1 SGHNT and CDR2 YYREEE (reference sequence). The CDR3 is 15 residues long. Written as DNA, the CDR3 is TGTGCCAGCAGCAGAGAGGGCCCTGGGGCCAACGTCCTGACTTTC. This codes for CASSREGPGANVLTF.

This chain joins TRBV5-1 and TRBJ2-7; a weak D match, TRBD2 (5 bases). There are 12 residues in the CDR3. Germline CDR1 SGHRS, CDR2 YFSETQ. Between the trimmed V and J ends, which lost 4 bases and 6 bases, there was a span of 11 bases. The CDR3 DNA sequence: TGCGCCAGCAGCCTCGGGAACTCCGAGCAGTACTTC. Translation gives CASSLGNSEQYF.

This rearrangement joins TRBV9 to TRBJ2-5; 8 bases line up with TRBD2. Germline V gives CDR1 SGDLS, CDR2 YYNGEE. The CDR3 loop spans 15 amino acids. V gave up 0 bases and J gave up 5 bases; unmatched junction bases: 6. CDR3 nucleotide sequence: TGTGCCAGCAGCGTAGTCGGGGGGGCCAGTGAGACCCAGTACTTC. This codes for CASSVVGGASETQYF.

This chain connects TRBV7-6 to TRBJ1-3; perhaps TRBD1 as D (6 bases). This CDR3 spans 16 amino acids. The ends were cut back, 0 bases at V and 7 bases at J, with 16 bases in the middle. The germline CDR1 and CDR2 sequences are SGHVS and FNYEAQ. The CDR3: CASSLARGGLANTIYF. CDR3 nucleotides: TGTGCCAGCAGCTTAGCGCGCGGGGGCCTCGCGAACACCATATATTTT.

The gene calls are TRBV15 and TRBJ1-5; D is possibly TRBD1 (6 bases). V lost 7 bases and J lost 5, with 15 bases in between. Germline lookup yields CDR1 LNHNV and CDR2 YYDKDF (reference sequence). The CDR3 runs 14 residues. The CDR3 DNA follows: TGTGCCACCACACCAAGCGGGGGGCATCAGCCCCAGCATTTT. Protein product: CATTPSGGHQPQHF.

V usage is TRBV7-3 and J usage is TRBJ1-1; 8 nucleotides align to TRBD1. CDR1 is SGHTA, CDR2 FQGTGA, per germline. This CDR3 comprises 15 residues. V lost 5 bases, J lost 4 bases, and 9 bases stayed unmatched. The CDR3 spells CASSSKTGVVTEAFF. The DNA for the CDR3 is TGTGCCAGCAGCAGTAAGACAGGGGTCGTCACTGAAGCTTTCTTT. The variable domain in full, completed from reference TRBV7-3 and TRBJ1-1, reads GAGVSQTPSNKVTEKGKYVELRCDPISGHTALYWYRQSLGQGPEFLIYFQGTGAADDSGLPNDRFFAVRPEGSVSTLKIQRTERGDSAVYLCASSSKTGVVTEAFFGQGTRLTVV.

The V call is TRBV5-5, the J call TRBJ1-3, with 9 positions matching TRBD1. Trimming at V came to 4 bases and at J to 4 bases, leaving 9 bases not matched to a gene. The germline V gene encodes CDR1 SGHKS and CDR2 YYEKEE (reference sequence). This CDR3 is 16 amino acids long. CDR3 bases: TGTGCCAGCAGCCCAACAGGGACAGGGATAGGAAACACCATATATTTT. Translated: CASSPTGTGIGNTIYF.

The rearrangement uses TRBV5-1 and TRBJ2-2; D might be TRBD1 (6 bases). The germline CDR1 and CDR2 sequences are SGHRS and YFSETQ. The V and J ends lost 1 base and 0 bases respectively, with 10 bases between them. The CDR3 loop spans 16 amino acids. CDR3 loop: CASSLRQAANTGELFF. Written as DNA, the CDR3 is TGCGCCAGCAGCTTGCGACAGGCCGCGAACACCGGGGAGCTGTTTTTT. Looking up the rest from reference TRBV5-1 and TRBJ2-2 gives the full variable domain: KAGVTQTPRYLIKTRGQQVTLSCSPISGHRSVSWYQQTPGQGLQFLFEYFSETQRNKGNFPGRFSGRQFSNSRSEMNVSTLELGDSALYLCASSLRQAANTGELFFGEGSRLTVL.

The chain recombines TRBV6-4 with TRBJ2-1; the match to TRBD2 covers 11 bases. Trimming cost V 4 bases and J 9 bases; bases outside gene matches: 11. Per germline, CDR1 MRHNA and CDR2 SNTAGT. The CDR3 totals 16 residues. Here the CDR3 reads CASSAHVAGGPGEQFF. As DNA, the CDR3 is TGTGCCAGCAGTGCCCACGTAGCGGGGGGGCCGGGTGAGCAGTTCTTC.

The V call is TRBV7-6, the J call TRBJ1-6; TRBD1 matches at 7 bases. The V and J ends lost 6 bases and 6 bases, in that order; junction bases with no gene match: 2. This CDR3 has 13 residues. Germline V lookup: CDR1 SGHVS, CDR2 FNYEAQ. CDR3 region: CASSWDSNSPLHF. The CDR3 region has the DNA TGTGCCAGCAGTTGGGACAGTAATTCACCCCTCCACTTT.

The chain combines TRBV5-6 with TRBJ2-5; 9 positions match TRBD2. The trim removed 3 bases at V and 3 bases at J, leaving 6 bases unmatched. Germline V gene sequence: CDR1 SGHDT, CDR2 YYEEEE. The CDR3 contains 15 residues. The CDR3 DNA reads TGTGCCAGCAGCTCCCGACTAGCGGAAGAAGAGACCCAGTACTTC. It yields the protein CASSSRLAEEETQYF.

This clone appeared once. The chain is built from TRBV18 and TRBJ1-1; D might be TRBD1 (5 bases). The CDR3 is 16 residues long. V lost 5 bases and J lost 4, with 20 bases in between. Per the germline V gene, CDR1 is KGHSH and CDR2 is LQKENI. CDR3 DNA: TGTGCCAGCTCATCGCGCGGGGCCCAGGGTGGCACTGAAGCTTTCTTT. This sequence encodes CASSSRGAQGGTEAFF.

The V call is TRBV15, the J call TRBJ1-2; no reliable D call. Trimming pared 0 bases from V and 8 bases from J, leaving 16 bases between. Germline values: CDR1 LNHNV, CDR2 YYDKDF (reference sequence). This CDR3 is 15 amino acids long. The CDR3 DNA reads TGTGCCACCAGCAGAGAACGGGAGGCCTTCGGGGGCTACACCTTC. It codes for CATSREREAFGGYTF.

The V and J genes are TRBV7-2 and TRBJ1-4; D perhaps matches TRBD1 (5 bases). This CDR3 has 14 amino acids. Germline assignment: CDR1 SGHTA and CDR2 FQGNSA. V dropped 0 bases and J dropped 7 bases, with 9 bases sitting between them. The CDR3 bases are TGTGCCAGCAGCTTAGCTTCTGGGGGTGAAAAACTGTTTTTT. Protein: CASSLASGGEKLFF.

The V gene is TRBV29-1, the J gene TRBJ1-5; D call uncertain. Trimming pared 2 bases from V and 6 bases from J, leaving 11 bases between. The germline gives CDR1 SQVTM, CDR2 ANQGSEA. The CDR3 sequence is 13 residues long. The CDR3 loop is CSVETAEGQPQHF. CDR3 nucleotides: TGCAGCGTTGAAACAGCGGAGGGTCAGCCCCAGCATTTT.

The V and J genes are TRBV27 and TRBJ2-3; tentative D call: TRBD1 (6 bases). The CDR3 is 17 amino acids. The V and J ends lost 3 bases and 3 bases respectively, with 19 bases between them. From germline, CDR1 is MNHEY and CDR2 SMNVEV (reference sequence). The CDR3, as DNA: TGTGCCAGCAGTTTTCCGCCTGGGGGCTCCTTTACAGATACGCAGTATTTT. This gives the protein CASSFPPGGSFTDTQYF.

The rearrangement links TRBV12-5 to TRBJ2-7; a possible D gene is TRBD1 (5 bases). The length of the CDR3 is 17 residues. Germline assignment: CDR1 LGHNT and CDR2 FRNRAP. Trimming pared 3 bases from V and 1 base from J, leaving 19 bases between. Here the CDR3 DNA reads TGTGCTAGTGGTTTTGTGAAGAGACAGTTCTTATCCTACGAGCAGTACTTC. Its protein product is CASGFVKRQFLSYEQYF. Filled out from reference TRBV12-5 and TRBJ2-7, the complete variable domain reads DARVTQTPRHKVTEMGQEVTMRCQPILGHNTVFWYRQTMMQGLELLAYFRNRAPLDDSGMPKDRFSAEMPDATLATLKIQPSEPRDSAVYFCASGFVKRQFLSYEQYFGPGTRLTVT.

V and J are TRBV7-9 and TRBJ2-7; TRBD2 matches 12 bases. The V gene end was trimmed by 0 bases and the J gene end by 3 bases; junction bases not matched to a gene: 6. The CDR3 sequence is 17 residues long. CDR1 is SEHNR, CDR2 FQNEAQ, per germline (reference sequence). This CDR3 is CASSLARTSGDIYEQYF. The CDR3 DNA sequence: TGTGCCAGCAGCTTAGCACGGACTAGCGGGGATATCTACGAGCAGTACTTC.

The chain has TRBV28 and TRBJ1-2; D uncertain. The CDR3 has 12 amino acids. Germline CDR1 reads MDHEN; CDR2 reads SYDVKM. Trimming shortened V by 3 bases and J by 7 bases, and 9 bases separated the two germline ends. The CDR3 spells CASSLVGGGYTF. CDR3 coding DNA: TGTGCCAGCAGTTTGGTAGGTGGTGGCTACACCTTC.

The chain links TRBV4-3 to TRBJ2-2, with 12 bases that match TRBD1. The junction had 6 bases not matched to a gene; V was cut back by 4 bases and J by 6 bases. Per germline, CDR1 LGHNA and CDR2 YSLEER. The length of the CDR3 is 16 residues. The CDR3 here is CASSPGTGGISGELFF. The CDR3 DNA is TGCGCCAGCAGCCCCGGGACAGGGGGCATCTCCGGGGAGCTGTTTTTT.

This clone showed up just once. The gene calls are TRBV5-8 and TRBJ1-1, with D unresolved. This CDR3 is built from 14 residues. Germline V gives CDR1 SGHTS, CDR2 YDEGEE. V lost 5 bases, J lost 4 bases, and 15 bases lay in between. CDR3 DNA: TGTGCCAGCAGTTTTGGGTTTGCCGTCACTGAAGCTTTCTTT. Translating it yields CASSFGFAVTEAFF.

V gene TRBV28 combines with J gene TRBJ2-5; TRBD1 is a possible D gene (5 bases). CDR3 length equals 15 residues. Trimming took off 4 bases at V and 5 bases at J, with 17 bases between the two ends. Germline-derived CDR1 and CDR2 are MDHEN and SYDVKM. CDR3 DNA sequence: TGTGCCAGCAGTTCAGGGTTGGATTTTTCCGAGACCCAGTACTTC. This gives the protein CASSSGLDFSETQYF.

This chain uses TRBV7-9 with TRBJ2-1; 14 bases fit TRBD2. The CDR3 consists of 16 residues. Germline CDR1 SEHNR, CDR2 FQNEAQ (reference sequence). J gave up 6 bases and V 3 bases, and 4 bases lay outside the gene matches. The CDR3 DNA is TGTGCCAGCAGCTTCCGACTAGCGGGAGGGCCCAATGAGCAGTTCTTC. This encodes CASSFRLAGGPNEQFF.